This TCR beta chain was found in a study of response to subunit inactivated influenza vaccine. Findings of the study overall: Authors suggested few new T cells are recruited by each seasonal influenza vaccination.

Only a few counts were recorded for this clonotype. Antigen unknown. Germline CDR1 and CDR2: SGHAT and FQNNGV. The CDR3 runs to 14 residues. Trimming removed 4 bases from V and 8 bases from J, with 15 bases in between. TCRdb called the RT-PCR reads again in MiXCR, with one record for every CDR3 protein. The sample consists of a few hundred thousand distinct CDR3 sequences, roughly 9.8% of them appearing once. This clonotype originated in a man in his forties or fifties who received an inactivated influenza vaccine. The rearrangement uses TRBV11-2 and TRBJ2-1; possible D gene TRBD1, 6 bases. The sequenced sample was PBMCs from blood, obtained 45 days after vaccination. The CDR3: CASSSAPGVYEQFF. CDR3 nucleotide sequence: TGTGCCAGCAGCTCCGCCCCAGGGGTCTATGAGCAGTTCTTC.